This T cell receptor beta chain was found in a study of cytomegalovirus exposure and HLA in healthy donors. As for the study in general: Falling in the Caucasian-associated ancestry cluster were less than 85% of approximately 410 genotyped donors. Study-level findings and limits: Analyses of presence and absence presupposed an approximately uniform sequencing depth across donors.

13 Jbeta primers and 60 Vbeta primers were used for the PCR. The repertoire was sequenced with immunoSEQ multiplex PCR; TCRdb's copy has only in-frame clones and lacks some. The sample yields about 170,000 clones, 82% seen once. With respect to this clone: Antigen: not known.

The V gene's germline CDR1 is ENHRY and CDR2 SYGVKD. Trimming pared 1 base from V and 5 bases from J, leaving 9 bases between. The CDR3 totals 14 residues. This sequence was found in a male donor in good health and CMV-seronegative. This chain uses TRBV10-3 with TRBJ2-1; D call uncertain. Sample: PBMCs. CDR3 in DNA: TGTGCCATCAGTGAGTTTGCTACGGACAATGAGCAGTTCTTC. Translation gives CAISEFATDNEQFF.